This T cell receptor (beta chain) was retrieved from a study of cytomegalovirus exposure and HLA in healthy donors. Study-wide context: Within the Caucasian-associated ancestry cluster were under 85% of the approximately 390 genotyped donors.

As regards this clone: Its specificity is unknown.

Vbeta (60) and Jbeta (13) primers were used in the PCR. Sequencing used immunoSEQ multiplex PCR; TCRdb keeps in-frame clones, though not all of them. This table has 150,000 to 200,000 clones, nearly 70% appearing once. The study's findings and limits: The majority of CMV-associated TCR beta chains were reported as apparently HLA-restricted in a later analysis. In a later analysis, parvovirus B19, influenza, CMV and Epstein-Barr virus appeared linked to several top co-occurrence clusters.

This clonotype was obtained from a man younger than 40 in good health and CMV-seropositive. Sequences were obtained from PBMCs.

The CDR3 reads CASSLGQGVFNQPQHF. CDR3 bases: TGCGCCAGCAGCCTAGGACAGGGGGTCTTTAATCAGCCCCAGCATTTT. The chain couples TRBV4-1 to TRBJ1-5, with 10 bases identical to TRBD1. Germline V gene lookup returns CDR1 MGHRA and CDR2 YSYEKL. The trim removed 4 bases at V and 4 bases at J, leaving 7 bases unmatched. The CDR3 runs 16 residues.